What follows are 20 T cell receptor beta chains derived from one specimen sequenced in a study of blood T cell repertoires in COVID-19. Assay: immunoSEQ multiplex PCR; the TCRdb copy retains only in-frame clones and omits some. This table holds some 150,000 clones, 80% to 90% found once. Material: peripheral blood. The receptors were gathered from a man between 40 and 49 years old with acute or convalescent COVID-19.

The chain couples TRBV5-6 to TRBJ2-4, with D maybe TRBD2 (5 bases). The V gene's germline CDR1 is SGHDT and CDR2 YYEEEE. The V end lost 0 bases, the J end lost 7 bases, and 14 bases lay between the germline ends. The CDR3 sequence is 15 residues long. CDR3 in amino acids: CASSLDSGRSNIQYF. CDR3 sequence (DNA): TGTGCCAGCAGCTTGGATTCTGGGAGATCTAACATTCAGTACTTC.

This chain uses TRBV4-2 with TRBJ1-2; D perhaps matches TRBD1 (5 bases). CDR1 LGHNA and CDR2 YNFKEQ come from the germline V gene. CDR3 length: 16 amino acids. Trimming took off 0 bases at V and 4 bases at J, with 15 bases between the two ends. The CDR3 bases are TGTGCCAGCAGCCAAGAAATAAGGGGAGGAGGCTATGGCTACACCTTC. Translation gives CASSQEIRGGGYGYTF.

This clone has just a few counts. Here the CDR3 DNA reads TGTGCCAGCAGTTTCACTGGTAATCAGCCCCAGCATTTT. It is translated as CASSFTGNQPQHF. V and J are TRBV27 and TRBJ1-5; no clear D. Germline V CDR1 and CDR2: MNHEY, SMNVEV (reference sequence). The V gene lost 3 bases and the J gene lost 4 bases, with 7 bases spanning the gap. The CDR3 is made up of 13 amino acids.

This rearrangement joins TRBV11-3 to TRBJ1-1; D gene uncertain. Germline CDR1 is SGHNT and CDR2 is YENEEA. The CDR3 has 13 residues. Trimming left V 6 bases short and J 5 bases short, with 13 bases between. CDR3 in DNA: TGTGCCAGCAGTCGACGCCGGGGAACTGAAGCTTTCTTT. As protein: CASSRRRGTEAFF.

V gene TRBV9 combines with J gene TRBJ1-5, with 7 positions matching TRBD1. In germline, CDR1 is SGDLS, CDR2 YYNGEE. The CDR3 extends over 14 amino acids. V lost 3 bases, J lost 1 base, and 1 base stayed unmatched. CDR3 protein: CASSGDRSNQPQHF. The CDR3 nucleotides read TGTGCCAGCAGCGGGGACAGAAGCAATCAGCCCCAGCATTTT.

The V call is TRBV19, the J call TRBJ1-3, with unresolved D. The CDR3 spans 15 residues. Germline assignment: CDR1 LNHDA and CDR2 SQIVND (reference sequence). Trimming removed 3 bases from V and 0 bases from J, with 9 bases in between. CDR3 protein: CASSISESSGNTIYF. In DNA, the CDR3 is TGTGCCAGTAGTATTTCGGAGAGCTCTGGAAACACCATATATTTT.

The V call is TRBV15, the J call TRBJ1-1; possible D gene TRBD1, 5 bases. Trimming took 1 base from V and 1 from J, leaving 7 bases between them. The CDR3 sequence is 14 residues long. CDR1 and CDR2 from the germline V gene are LNHNV and YYDKDF (reference sequence). The CDR3 sequence is CATSRVGGNTEAFF. CDR3 in DNA: TGTGCCACCAGCAGAGTGGGGGGGAACACTGAAGCTTTCTTT.

The V call is TRBV7-3, the J call TRBJ1-1, with D tentatively TRBD1 (5 bases). The V gene's germline CDR1 is SGHTA and CDR2 FQGTGA. Trimming removed 0 bases at V and 4 bases at J, with 6 bases between. CDR3 length equals 13 residues. CDR3 protein: CASSLTGGTEAFF. Written as DNA, the CDR3 is TGTGCCAGCAGCTTAACGGGGGGCACTGAAGCTTTCTTT.

The J gene is TRBJ2-7, the V gene TRBV21-1; the table names TRBD2, a call not compared with the DNA. TRBV21-1 is described as a pseudogene. This CDR3 region has 13 residues. This chain's CDR3 is CASGPRGIYEQYF. The CDR3, as DNA: TGTGCCAGCGGTCCCAGAGGTATCTACGAGCAGTACTTC.

The genes are TRBV28 and TRBJ1-2; D is undetermined. The CDR3 has 15 amino acids. CDR1 and CDR2 (germline): MDHEN, SYDVKM. V gave up 3 bases and J gave up 4 bases, with 15 bases separating them. The CDR3, as DNA: TGTGCCAGCAGTTTTATCCGGGGTACCTCCTATGGCTACACCTTC. The encoded protein is CASSFIRGTSYGYTF.

This clone was picked up many times. The chain couples TRBV6-2 or TRBV6-3 to TRBJ1-4; tentatively, D is TRBD1 (6 bases). Germline V CDR1 and CDR2: MNHEY, SVGEGT. There are 14 residues in the CDR3. V shed 2 bases and J shed 8 bases, with 12 bases lying between them. This CDR3 reads CASSYPGHDEKLFF. CDR3 bases: TGTGCCAGCAGTTACCCGGGACACGACGAAAAACTGTTTTTT.

CDR3 sequence: CASRSGTGTDTQYF. CDR3 coding DNA: TGTGCCAGCCGAAGTGGGACAGGCACAGATACGCAGTATTTT. The V and J genes are TRBV6-5 and TRBJ2-3; 7 bases are shared with TRBD1. The germline V gene has CDR1 MNHEY and CDR2 SVGAGI. With 8 bases clipped from V and 1 base from J, the junction kept 6 bases outside the gene matches. This CDR3 contains 14 residues.

This clone was observed a few times. The rearrangement uses TRBV10-3 and TRBJ2-1; 8 nucleotides line up with TRBD2. V lost 4 bases, J lost 2 bases, and 1 base stayed unmatched. CDR1 and CDR2 (germline): ENHRY, SYGVKD. The CDR3 has 14 residues. CDR3 nucleotides: TGTGCCATCAGTGGACTAGCGACCTACAATGAGCAGTTCTTC. Residues: CAISGLATYNEQFF.

The V and J genes are TRBV24-1 and TRBJ2-3; the match to TRBD2 covers 14 bases. Germline CDR1 reads KGHDR; CDR2 reads SFDVKD. J was trimmed by 5 bases and V by 2 bases; bases with no gene match: 2. This CDR3 is built from 16 residues. CDR3 residues: CATSDWTSGGLDTQYF. The CDR3 region has the DNA TGTGCCACCAGTGATTGGACTAGCGGGGGGTTAGATACGCAGTATTTT.

V gene TRBV25-1 combines with J gene TRBJ1-1; D is perhaps TRBD1 (5 bases). Germline CDR1 is MGHDK and CDR2 is SYGVNS. Between the trimmed V and J ends, which lost 2 bases and 10 bases, there was a span of 17 bases. The CDR3 totals 14 residues. In nucleotides, the CDR3 is TGTGCCAGCAGTGAAGGCCGTGGCCTGGGGGGAGCTTTCTTT. This sequence encodes CASSEGRGLGGAFF.

CDR3 nucleotide sequence: TGTGCCAGCAGCCAAGTGGGAGCTGGGTATCCTTTCTTT. Translated: CASSQVGAGYPFF. This chain joins TRBV3-1 (or the pseudogene TRBV3-2) and TRBJ1-1; the D is unclear. Germline CDR1 and CDR2: LGHDT and YNNKEL (reference sequence). The CDR3 spans 13 residues. Trimming removed 1 base from V and 12 bases from J, with 15 bases in between.

The rearrangement joins TRBV12-5 to TRBJ1-6, with a possible D match to TRBD1 (6 bases). V was shortened by 0 bases and J by 7 bases, with 13 bases between the two germline ends. Germline V gene sequence: CDR1 LGHNT, CDR2 FRNRAP. The CDR3 extends over 16 amino acids. The CDR3: CASGLVTGPLNSPLHF. The CDR3 bases are TGTGCTAGTGGTTTGGTAACAGGGCCGCTAAATTCACCCCTCCACTTT. Full variable domain (missing parts from reference TRBV12-5 and TRBJ1-6): DARVTQTPRHKVTEMGQEVTMRCQPILGHNTVFWYRQTMMQGLELLAYFRNRAPLDDSGMPKDRFSAEMPDATLATLKIQPSEPRDSAVYFCASGLVTGPLNSPLHFGNGTRLTVT.

The count of this clone is one. The chain links TRBV2 to TRBJ2-3; 7 nucleotides line up with TRBD2. CDR1 and CDR2 from the germline V gene are SNHLY and FYNNEI. After removal of 2 bases from V and 6 bases from J, the junction contained 5 bases not matched to a gene. CDR3 size: 14 residues. The CDR3 nucleotides read TGTGCCAGCAGTGAAACGTCGACTAGCGATACGCAGTATTTT. Protein sequence: CASSETSTSDTQYF.

The chain is built from TRBV24-1 and TRBJ2-1; the match to TRBD1 covers 7 bases. Per germline, CDR1 KGHDR and CDR2 SFDVKD. The CDR3 has 13 amino acids. Unmatched junction bases numbered 4, after V lost 3 bases and J lost 9 bases. CDR3 DNA sequence: TGTGCCACCAGTGATGCCAGGGGGTTTGAGCAGTTCTTC. Protein product: CATSDARGFEQFF.

This chain connects TRBV19 to TRBJ2-7, with 7 bases that match TRBD1. V trimming: 5 bases; J trimming: 6 bases; junction bases outside the gene matches: 1. Per germline, CDR1 LNHDA and CDR2 SQIVND (reference sequence). This CDR3 contains 11 residues. The CDR3 is CASSDRAEQYF. In DNA, the CDR3 is TGTGCCAGTAGTGACAGGGCCGAGCAGTACTTC.